A single sample gave rise to the 18 T cell receptor beta chains below, sequenced in a study of PD-L1 blockade in urothelial cancer. Indicated time point: pretreatment peripheral blood. Here immunoSEQ multiplex PCR was the method, and the copy in TCRdb shows in-frame clones only, minus some. Among 85,000 to 90,000 clones listed, roughly nine tenths were seen once. The sample was PBMCs, taken around atezolizumab (anti-PD-L1) treatment. These receptors originate from a woman of 80 years or more with urothelial cancer.

This chain connects TRBV7-3 to TRBJ1-3, with D uncertain. CDR3 length: 14 residues. From germline, CDR1 is SGHTA and CDR2 FQGTGA. The V end was cut by 0 bases, the J end by 1 base, with 4 bases between. CDR3 sequence (DNA): TGTGCCAGCAGCTTAACGGCATCTGGAAACACCATATATTTT. Residues: CASSLTASGNTIYF.

This chain joins TRBV9 and TRBJ2-7, with 7 bases that match TRBD2. The CDR3 has 17 residues. Germline V lookup: CDR1 SGDLS, CDR2 YYNGEE. V lost 0 bases, J lost 6 bases, and 15 bases stayed unmatched. The chain's CDR3 is CASSVVTREKSSCEQYF. CDR3 coding DNA: TGTGCCAGCAGCGTAGTAACGCGGGAGAAGTCCAGCTGCGAGCAGTACTTC.

The chain carries TRBV28 and TRBJ2-1, with D tentatively TRBD1 (5 bases). This CDR3 is built from 16 residues. Germline lookup yields CDR1 MDHEN and CDR2 SYDVKM. The ends were cut back, 3 bases at V and 8 bases at J, with 20 bases in the middle. This chain's CDR3 is CASSFSDGSLGDEQFF. In DNA form, the CDR3 reads TGTGCCAGCAGTTTCTCCGACGGGTCGTTAGGGGATGAGCAGTTCTTC.

This chain uses TRBV6-1 with TRBJ2-5; D remains ambiguous. The CDR3 sequence is 15 residues long. Trimming took off 1 base at V and 4 bases at J, with 13 bases between the two ends. Germline V gene lookup returns CDR1 MNHNS and CDR2 SASEGT. Here the CDR3 reads CASSEVREVRETQYF. The CDR3 nucleotides read TGTGCCAGCAGTGAAGTGAGAGAAGTAAGAGAGACCCAGTACTTC.

The chain links TRBV19 to TRBJ1-3; D unclear. The CDR3 is 13 residues long. Germline V gene data show CDR1 as LNHDA and CDR2 as SQIVND (reference sequence). Trimming removed 5 bases from V and 5 bases from J, with 10 bases in between. The CDR3 here is CASSEKIRNTIYF. The CDR3 DNA reads TGTGCCAGTAGTGAGAAGATCAGAAACACCATATATTTT. Looking up the rest from reference TRBV19 and TRBJ1-3 gives the full variable domain: DGGITQSPKYLFRKEGQNVTLSCEQNLNHDAMYWYRQDPGQGLRLIYYSQIVNDFQKGDIAEGYSVSREKKESFPLTVTSAQKNPTAFYLCASSEKIRNTIYFGEGSWLTVV.

The chain employs TRBV7-9 and TRBJ2-2, with a weak D call TRBD1 (5 bases). CDR3 length equals 15 residues. V was pared by 3 bases and J by 7 bases, with 15 bases between. Germline values: CDR1 SEHNR, CDR2 FQNEAQ (reference sequence). The CDR3 DNA sequence: TGTGCCAGCAGCTTTCCAGGGCGCAGGGACGGGGAGCTGTTTTTT. Translating it yields CASSFPGRRDGELFF. Supplemented by reference TRBV7-9 and TRBJ2-2, the full variable domain reads DTGVSQNPRHKITKRGQNVTFRCDPISEHNRLYWYRQTLGQGPEFLTYFQNEAQLEKSRLLSDRFSAERPKGSFSTLEIQRTEQGDSAMYLCASSFPGRRDGELFFGEGSRLTVL.

This clone occurred a few times. The V call is TRBV28, the J call TRBJ2-2; the match to TRBD1 covers 7 bases. Losses at the gene ends were 9 bases for V and 1 base for J; bases not matched to a gene: 5. The germline V gene has CDR1 MDHEN and CDR2 SYDVKM. This CDR3 spans 14 amino acids. The CDR3 reads CASRNRGNTGELFF. The CDR3 DNA is TGTGCCAGTAGGAACAGGGGGAACACCGGGGAGCTGTTTTTT. Combining the CDR3 with reference TRBV28 and TRBJ2-2 gives the whole variable domain DVKVTQSSRYLVKRTGEKVFLECVQDMDHENMFWYRQDPGLGLRLIYFSYDVKMKEKGDIPEGYSVSREKKERFSLILESASTNQTSMYLCASRNRGNTGELFFGEGSRLTVL.

This chain uses TRBV6-6 with TRBJ1-5; D is uncertain. The CDR3 sequence is 15 residues long. Trimming took 6 bases from V and 5 from J, leaving 17 bases between them. Per germline, CDR1 MNHNY and CDR2 SVGAGI (reference sequence). The CDR3 DNA is TGTGCCAGCAGCTCTGCGAATGGAGCCGATCAGCCCCAGCATTTT. Its translation is CASSSANGADQPQHF.

The chain links TRBV29-1 to TRBJ2-1, with 9 bases that match TRBD1. CDR3 length equals 13 residues. Germline assignment: CDR1 SQVTM and CDR2 ANQGSEA. The ends lost 6 bases at V and 5 bases at J; junction bases unmatched: 5. The CDR3, as DNA: TGCAGCGTACTCGGGACAGGGCACAATGAGCAGTTCTTC. Encoded protein: CSVLGTGHNEQFF.

This clone was seen a single time. The rearrangement joins TRBV7-2 to TRBJ1-1; TRBD1 is a possible D gene (5 bases). The CDR3 has 15 residues. CDR1 is SGHTA, CDR2 FQGNSA, per germline. The V end lost 5 bases, the J end lost 3 bases, and 16 bases lay between the germline ends. The CDR3 DNA sequence: TGTGCCAGCAGCGAGGGGAGGTTTGTGTACACTGAAGCTTTCTTT. Residues: CASSEGRFVYTEAFF.

The chain links TRBV6-1 to TRBJ1-5; no clear D. This CDR3 spans 15 amino acids. The germline V gene encodes CDR1 MNHNS and CDR2 SASEGT. V lost 2 bases, J lost 7 bases, and 15 bases lay in between. The CDR3 protein is CASSEFGLWRQPQHF. CDR3 DNA: TGTGCCAGCAGTGAATTCGGGTTATGGCGCCAGCCCCAGCATTTT.

The rearrangement links TRBV30 to TRBJ1-2; D unclear. The germline gives CDR1 GTSNPN, CDR2 SVGIG (reference sequence). Trimming removed 2 bases from V and 0 bases from J, with 10 bases in between. This CDR3 is built from 14 residues. The CDR3 DNA sequence: TGTGCCTGGAGTCCCCCCTCCCCTAACTATGGCTACACCTTC. Translation gives CAWSPPSPNYGYTF.

The chain carries TRBV20-1 and TRBJ1-3; D is uncertain. Germline V gene sequence: CDR1 DFQATT, CDR2 SNEGSKA (reference sequence). CDR3 length: 11 residues. Trimming took off 6 bases at V and 9 bases at J, with 12 bases between the two ends. CDR3 region: CSAQTGATIYF. The CDR3 coding sequence is TGCAGTGCCCAGACGGGAGCCACCATATATTTT.

The genes are TRBV30 and TRBJ1-3; D not resolved. The CDR3 contains 13 residues. V was pared by 5 bases and J by 0 bases, with 8 bases between. Germline CDR1 is GTSNPN and CDR2 is SVGIG (reference sequence). CDR3 sequence (DNA): TGTGCCTGGGGAACAGTCTCTGGAAACACCATATATTTT. Translation gives CAWGTVSGNTIYF.

This chain uses TRBV5-1 with TRBJ1-1; perhaps TRBD1 as D (6 bases). Per germline, CDR1 SGHRS and CDR2 YFSETQ. The CDR3 runs to 17 residues. Trimming left V 4 bases short and J 1 base short, with 20 bases between. CDR3 in amino acids: CASSPQGFWASNTEAFF. DNA for the CDR3: TGCGCCAGCAGCCCACAGGGTTTTTGGGCATCGAACACTGAAGCTTTCTTT. Filled out from reference TRBV5-1 and TRBJ1-1, the complete variable domain reads KAGVTQTPRYLIKTRGQQVTLSCSPISGHRSVSWYQQTPGQGLQFLFEYFSETQRNKGNFPGRFSGRQFSNSRSEMNVSTLELGDSALYLCASSPQGFWASNTEAFFGQGTRLTVV.

The rearrangement joins TRBV29-1 to TRBJ2-1, with 14 bases identical to TRBD2. Germline V gene data show CDR1 as SQVTM and CDR2 as ANQGSEA. CDR3 length: 15 residues. Losses at the gene ends were 7 bases for V and 0 bases for J; bases not matched to a gene: 2. CDR3 sequence reads: CSAGTSGSSYNEQFF. The CDR3 DNA follows: TGCAGCGCCGGGACTAGCGGGAGCTCCTACAATGAGCAGTTCTTC.

The rearrangement joins TRBV6-6 to TRBJ1-5, with TRBD1 matching over 7 bases. Unmatched junction bases numbered 6, after V lost 6 bases and J lost 4 bases. The CDR3 is made up of 14 amino acids. Germline V lookup: CDR1 MNHNY, CDR2 SVGAGI (reference sequence). The CDR3 spells CASSPDRANQPQHF. As DNA, the CDR3 is TGTGCCAGCAGCCCCGACAGGGCAAATCAGCCCCAGCATTTT.

The chain's CDR3 is CASSFALTENIQYF. CDR3 bases: TGTGCCAGCAGTTTCGCCTTGACAGAGAACATTCAGTACTTC. This chain joins TRBV28 and TRBJ2-4, with D perhaps matching TRBD1 (5 bases). Germline CDR1 is MDHEN and CDR2 is SYDVKM. This CDR3 has 14 amino acids. V was cut by 3 bases and J by 7 bases, with 13 bases left in between. The full variable domain, rest sourced from reference TRBV28 and TRBJ2-4, is DVKVTQSSRYLVKRTGEKVFLECVQDMDHENMFWYRQDPGLGLRLIYFSYDVKMKEKGDIPEGYSVSREKKERFSLILESASTNQTSMYLCASSFALTENIQYFGAGTRLSVL.